Following are 2 T cell receptor beta chains from one sample sequenced in a study of identical twins. Each CDR3 protein is one row after TCRdb ran MiXCR on the 5' RACE reads. This table holds around 250,000 distinct CDR3 sequences, about 8.3% found once. These same data were also listed under a study on yellow fever vaccine responses in identical twins.

Source material: CD8+ T cells sorted from blood. The receptor set was obtained from a woman aged 18-35 years in good health.

There are many counts of this clonotype. The CDR3 region has the DNA TGTGCCAGCAGCGATGGACTAGCGGGGGGAAGTGAGCAGTTCTTC. Its protein product is CASSDGLAGGSEQFF. The chain combines TRBV6-4 with TRBJ2-1; TRBD2 matches 14 bases. The germline V gene has CDR1 MRHNA and CDR2 SNTAGT. V lost 6 bases to trimming and J lost 9 bases; unmatched junction nucleotides: 7. The CDR3 runs 15 residues.

A few counts support this clonotype. V and J are TRBV29-1 and TRBJ2-1; D is perhaps TRBD1 or TRBD2 (5 bases each). Germline assignment: CDR1 SQVTM and CDR2 ANQGSEA. There are 13 residues in the CDR3. V was pared by 6 bases and J by 9 bases, with 18 bases between. The DNA of the CDR3 is TGCAGCGTCACCCCTGGGGGTTTAGGTGAGCAGTTCTTC. Translating it yields CSVTPGGLGEQFF.